The 9 T cell receptor beta chains presented below share a single source sample, sequenced in a study of identical twins. TCRdb re-derived calls from the 5' RACE reads in MiXCR, one entry per CDR3 protein. Among 200,000 to 250,000 distinct CDR3 sequences listed, around 6.6% were seen once. This same sample was also part of a study on yellow fever vaccine responses in identical twins.

The sample was memory (CD45RO+) T cells sorted from blood. The source of these receptors is a woman aged 18-29 years in good health.

This rearrangement joins TRBV20-1 to TRBJ2-3, with D perhaps matching TRBD1 (7 bases). The ends were cut back, 3 bases at V and 4 bases at J, with 17 bases in the middle. This CDR3 is built from 15 residues. CDR1 and CDR2 from the germline V gene are DFQATT and SNEGSKA (reference sequence). The CDR3 DNA follows: TGCAGTGCTAGGGTCTGGCAGGGGGGCGCAGATACGCAGTATTTT. It encodes CSARVWQGGADTQYF.

This clonotype was counted only a few times. The chain links TRBV10-3 to TRBJ1-1, with 8 bases lining up with TRBD1. The CDR3 is 16 residues long. CDR1 ENHRY and CDR2 SYGVKD come from the germline V gene. The junction had 9 bases not matched to a gene; V was cut back by 5 bases and J by 1 base. This CDR3 reads CAISRTGTGPNTEAFF. As DNA, the CDR3 is TGTGCCATCAGTCGCACAGGGACAGGCCCGAACACTGAAGCTTTCTTT.

This clonotype has more than one count but fewer than ten. The gene calls are TRBV28 and TRBJ2-3, with 7 bases lining up with TRBD2. The CDR3 spans 18 residues. Germline V lookup: CDR1 MDHEN, CDR2 SYDVKM. The V gene end was trimmed by 6 bases and the J gene end by 2 bases; junction bases not matched to a gene: 17. The CDR3 nucleotides are TGTGCCAGCAGGCCCTGGGGGGGTAGCGGAGATTACACAGATACGCAGTATTTT. Its protein is CASRPWGGSGDYTDTQYF.

The genes are TRBV6-5 and TRBJ2-2; 10 bases map to TRBD1. Germline V gene lookup returns CDR1 MNHEY and CDR2 SVGAGI. V trimming: 4 bases; J trimming: 5 bases; junction bases outside the gene matches: 4. The CDR3 covers 15 residues. CDR3 sequence (DNA): TGTGCCAGCAGTTCCGGGACAGGGGAAACCGGGGAGCTGTTTTTT. It encodes CASSSGTGETGELFF.

This clonotype was counted ten times or more. The genes are TRBV4-1 and TRBJ1-1; D is unclear. Between the trimmed V and J ends, which lost 4 bases and 6 bases, there was a span of 15 bases. The CDR3 consists of 14 residues. Germline CDR1 is MGHRA and CDR2 is YSYEKL. As DNA, the CDR3 is TGCGCCAGCAGCCGCCAACTCTCTGCCGCTGAAGCTTTCTTT. This translates into CASSRQLSAAEAFF.

This clonotype was picked up many times. At one end, the junction sequence differs from germline, possibly due to a read error. The chain recombines TRBV20-1 with TRBJ1-1, with 7 bases that match TRBD1. This CDR3 spans 14 amino acids. The V gene's germline CDR1 is DFQATT and CDR2 SNEGSKA (reference sequence). This CDR3 reads CSARDPTGAARRSF. The CDR3 nucleotides read TGCAGTGCTAGAGACCCAACAGGGGCCGCACGCCGAAGTTTT.

The CDR3 sequence: CASSQVLRREGRNEQYF. CDR3 bases: TGTGCCAGCAGCCAAGTCCTCCGGCGGGAGGGCCGGAACGAGCAGTACTTC. The rearrangement uses TRBV3-1 and TRBJ2-7; 9 bases agree with TRBD2. The CDR3 contains 17 residues. Germline V gene data show CDR1 as LGHDT and CDR2 as YNNKEL (reference sequence). The V and J ends lost 1 base and 5 bases, in that order; junction bases with no gene match: 12.

Many counts were recorded for this clonotype. The rearrangement uses TRBV7-9 and TRBJ2-2, with a weak D call TRBD1 (6 bases). The CDR3 spans 15 residues. Germline CDR1 reads SEHNR; CDR2 reads FQNEAQ (reference sequence). V was shortened by 3 bases and J by 2 bases, with 10 bases between the two germline ends. The CDR3 DNA reads TGTGCCAGCAGCTTCAGGACAGCCAACACCGGGGAGCTGTTTTTT. Translated, it gives CASSFRTANTGELFF.

The J gene is TRBJ2-1, the V gene TRBV4-2, with D hard to call. V was trimmed by 1 base and J by 0 bases, leaving 10 bases between them. CDR1 is LGHNA, CDR2 YNFKEQ, per germline. The CDR3 spans 16 residues. The CDR3 sequence: CASSQVMGSSYNEQFF. In nucleotides, the CDR3 is TGTGCCAGCAGCCAAGTTATGGGCAGCTCCTACAATGAGCAGTTCTTC.